The 7 T cell receptor beta chains below all came from one sample that was sequenced in a study of T cell repertoires in cytomegalovirus infection. TCRdb redid the calling of the reads with MiXCR, one entry per CDR3 protein. Of about 97,000 distinct CDR3 sequences detected, 16% appear once; the ten largest clones hold around 8.5%. The sample comprised PBMCs. The receptor set was obtained from a human donor in good health (CMV status not recorded). Some clones in this sample may be carry-over from other donors' samples.

The table lists this clonotype with many counts. This rearrangement joins TRBV7-2 to TRBJ1-2, with 7 bases lining up with TRBD1. V gave up 2 bases and J gave up 0 bases; unmatched junction bases: 6. Germline-derived CDR1 and CDR2 are SGHTA and FQGNSA. The CDR3 length is 16 residues. CDR3 in amino acids: CASSLRQGYSNYGYTF. DNA for the CDR3: TGTGCCAGCAGCTTACGACAGGGCTATTCTAACTATGGCTACACCTTC. The full variable domain, in which reference TRBV7-2 and TRBJ1-2 provide the parts outside the CDR3, is GAGVSQSPSNKVTEKGKDVELRCDPISGHTALYWYRQSLGQGLEFLIYFQGNSAPDKSGLPSDRFSAERTGGSVSTLTIQRTQQEDSAVYLCASSLRQGYSNYGYTFGSGTRLTVV.

This clonotype has a handful of counts. J is TRBJ1-2 and V is TRBV29-1; D gene ambiguous. Between the trimmed V and J ends, which lost 2 bases and 5 bases, there was a span of 12 bases. Per germline, CDR1 SQVTM and CDR2 ANQGSEA. CDR3 length equals 13 residues. CDR3 region: CSVETGGSYGYTF. CDR3 coding DNA: TGCAGCGTTGAAACGGGAGGATCATATGGCTACACCTTC.

This clonotype showed up many times. The rearrangement links TRBV7-2 to TRBJ2-5; D is unclear. CDR1 is SGHTA and CDR2 is FQGNSA in the germline V gene. V was trimmed by 2 bases and J by 5 bases, leaving 9 bases between them. This CDR3 has 13 residues. This CDR3 is CASSLSTSETQYF. The CDR3 DNA is TGTGCCAGCAGCTTAAGCACCTCCGAGACCCAGTACTTC.

The chain joins TRBV5-1 to TRBJ1-3; the D is unclear. The CDR3 totals 15 residues. The germline V gene encodes CDR1 SGHRS and CDR2 YFSETQ. Trimming took off 2 bases at V and 1 base at J, with 10 bases between the two ends. CDR3 bases: TGCGCCAGCAGCTTTGGGATTCGGTCTGGAAACACCATATATTTT. Translating gives CASSFGIRSGNTIYF.

This clonotype was observed at least ten times. The rearrangement links TRBV7-8 to TRBJ2-2, with 9 bases matching TRBD2. With V trimmed by 3 bases and J by 3 bases, 8 bases remained unmatched. The CDR3 runs 17 residues. Germline loops: CDR1 SGHVS, CDR2 FQNEAQ. In DNA, the CDR3 is TGTGCCAGCAGCTTCCCAGCGGGGGGCCGGGACACCGGGGAGCTGTTTTTT. Translating gives CASSFPAGGRDTGELFF. Variable domain in full (rest from reference TRBV7-8 and TRBJ2-2): GAGVSQSPRYKVAKRGQDVALRCDPISGHVSLFWYQQALGQGPEFLTYFQNEAQLDKSGLPSDRFFAERPEGSVSTLKIQRTQQEDSAVYLCASSFPAGGRDTGELFFGEGSRLTVL.

At least ten counts were recorded for this clonotype. The V gene is TRBV7-9, the J gene TRBJ2-2, with TRBD1 matching over 7 bases. Trimming took 5 bases from V and 0 from J; bases not matched to a gene: 9. The CDR3 is 17 residues long. CDR1 and CDR2 from the germline V gene are SEHNR and FQNEAQ (reference sequence). The CDR3 DNA is TGTGCCAGCAGCCCTCATAGAGGGGGCCCGAACACCGGGGAGCTGTTTTTT. Its protein is CASSPHRGGPNTGELFF.

This clonotype was detected a few times. The genes are TRBV6-6 and TRBJ2-5, with 8 nucleotides matching TRBD2. J was trimmed by 5 bases and V by 5 bases; bases with no gene match: 13. CDR3 length equals 16 residues. CDR1 MNHNY and CDR2 SVGAGI come from the germline V gene (reference sequence). CDR3 protein: CASSTPPGGGRETQYF. CDR3 nucleotides: TGTGCCAGCAGTACCCCCCCCGGCGGCGGGAGGGAGACCCAGTACTTC.